This T cell receptor (beta chain) derives from a study of blood T cells in healthy people across ages. Study-level results: TCR beta diversity was tightly associated with the proportion of naive T cells.

This clonotype was seen a single time. What it binds is not known. Trimming removed 4 bases at V and 6 bases at J, with 10 bases between. Germline V lookup: CDR1 SQVTM, CDR2 ANQGSEA. The CDR3 has 12 residues. A second PCR, run for about 7 to 11 cycles, used a sample-barcoded 5' primer plus a J-beta primer mix. CDR3-containing paired-end reads numbered at least 2.5 million in each sample. TCRdb ran MiXCR on the 5' RACE reads and lists one entry per CDR3 protein. The table has some 880,000 distinct CDR3 sequences, roughly 34% seen once. Sequences were obtained from blood. The chain links TRBV29-1 to TRBJ2-1; no clear D. This clonotype originated in a man aged 18 to 30 in good health. CDR3 residues: CSVVTVGNEQFF. In DNA form, the CDR3 reads TGCAGCGTTGTAACAGTAGGCAATGAGCAGTTCTTC.